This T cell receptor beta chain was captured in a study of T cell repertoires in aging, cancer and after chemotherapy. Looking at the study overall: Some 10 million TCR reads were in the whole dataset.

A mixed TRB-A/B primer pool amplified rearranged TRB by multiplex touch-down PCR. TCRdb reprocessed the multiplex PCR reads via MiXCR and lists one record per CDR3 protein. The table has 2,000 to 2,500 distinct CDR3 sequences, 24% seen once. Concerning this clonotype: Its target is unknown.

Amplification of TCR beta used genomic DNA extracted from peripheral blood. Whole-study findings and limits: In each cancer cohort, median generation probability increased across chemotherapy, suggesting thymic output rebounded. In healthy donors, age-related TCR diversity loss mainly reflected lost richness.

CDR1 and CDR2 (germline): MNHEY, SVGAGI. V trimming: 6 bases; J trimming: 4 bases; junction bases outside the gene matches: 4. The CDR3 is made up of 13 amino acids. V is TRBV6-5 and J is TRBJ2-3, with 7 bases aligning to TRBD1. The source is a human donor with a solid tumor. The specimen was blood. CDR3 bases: TGTGCCAGCAGATCCCAGGGGGCAGATACGCAGTATTTT. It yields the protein CASRSQGADTQYF.